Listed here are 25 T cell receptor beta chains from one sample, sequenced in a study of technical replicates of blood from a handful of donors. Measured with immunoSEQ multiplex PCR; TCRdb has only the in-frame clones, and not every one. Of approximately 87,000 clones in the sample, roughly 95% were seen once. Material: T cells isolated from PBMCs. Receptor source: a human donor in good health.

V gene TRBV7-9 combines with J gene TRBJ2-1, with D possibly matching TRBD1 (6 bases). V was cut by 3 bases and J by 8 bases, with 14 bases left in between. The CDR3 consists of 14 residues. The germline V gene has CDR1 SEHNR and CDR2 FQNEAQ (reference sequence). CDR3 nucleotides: TGTGCCAGCAGCTTCCTACAGGGTGGCGATGAGCAGTTCTTC. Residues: CASSFLQGGDEQFF. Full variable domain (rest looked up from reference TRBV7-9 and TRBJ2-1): DTGVSQNPRHKITKRGQNVTFRCDPISEHNRLYWYRQTLGQGPEFLTYFQNEAQLEKSRLLSDRFSAERPKGSFSTLEIQRTEQGDSAMYLCASSFLQGGDEQFFGPGTRLTVL.

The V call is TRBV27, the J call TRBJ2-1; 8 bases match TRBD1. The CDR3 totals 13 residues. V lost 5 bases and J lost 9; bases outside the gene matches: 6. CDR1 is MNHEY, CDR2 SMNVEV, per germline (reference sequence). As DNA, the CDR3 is TGTGCCAGCAGTCCCGGACAGGGTGTTGAGCAGTTCTTC. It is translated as CASSPGQGVEQFF.

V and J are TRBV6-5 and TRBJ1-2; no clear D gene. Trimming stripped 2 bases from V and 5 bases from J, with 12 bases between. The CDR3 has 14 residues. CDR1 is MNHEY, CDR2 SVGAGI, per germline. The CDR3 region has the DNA TGTGCCAGCAGTTACATCGGGGTAAAATATGGCTACACCTTC. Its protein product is CASSYIGVKYGYTF.

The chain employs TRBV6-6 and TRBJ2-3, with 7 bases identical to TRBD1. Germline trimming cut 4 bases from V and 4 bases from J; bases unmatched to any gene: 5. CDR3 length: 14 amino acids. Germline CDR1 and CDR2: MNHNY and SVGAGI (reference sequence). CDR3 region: CASSSRQGSDTQYF. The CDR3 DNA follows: TGTGCCAGCAGTTCTAGACAGGGCTCAGATACGCAGTATTTT.

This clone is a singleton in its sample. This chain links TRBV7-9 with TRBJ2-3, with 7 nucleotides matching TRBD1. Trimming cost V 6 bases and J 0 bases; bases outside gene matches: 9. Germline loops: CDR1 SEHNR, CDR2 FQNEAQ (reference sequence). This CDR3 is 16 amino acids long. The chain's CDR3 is CASSRTGTVSTDTQYF. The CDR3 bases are TGTGCCAGCAGTCGGACCGGGACAGTTAGCACAGATACGCAGTATTTT.

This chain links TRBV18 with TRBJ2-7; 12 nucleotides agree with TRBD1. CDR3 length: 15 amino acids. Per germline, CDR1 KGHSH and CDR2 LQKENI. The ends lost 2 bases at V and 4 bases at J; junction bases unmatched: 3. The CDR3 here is CASSPGTGGWYEQYF. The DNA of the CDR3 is TGTGCCAGCTCACCAGGGACAGGGGGCTGGTACGAGCAGTACTTC.

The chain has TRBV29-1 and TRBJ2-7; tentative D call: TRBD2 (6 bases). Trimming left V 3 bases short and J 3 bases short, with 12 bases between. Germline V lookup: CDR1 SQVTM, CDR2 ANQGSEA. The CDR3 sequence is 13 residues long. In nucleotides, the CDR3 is TGCAGCGTTGAGGTAGCGGCAAGCTACGAGCAGTACTTC. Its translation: CSVEVAASYEQYF.

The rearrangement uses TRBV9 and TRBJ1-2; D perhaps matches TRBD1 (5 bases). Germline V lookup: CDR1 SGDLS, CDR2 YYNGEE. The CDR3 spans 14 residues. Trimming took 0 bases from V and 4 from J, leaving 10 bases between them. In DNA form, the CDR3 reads TGTGCCAGCAGCGTAGAGGTCGGGGGCTATGGCTACACCTTC. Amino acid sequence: CASSVEVGGYGYTF. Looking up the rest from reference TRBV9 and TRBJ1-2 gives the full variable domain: DSGVTQTPKHLITATGQRVTLRCSPRSGDLSVYWYQQSLDQGLQFLIQYYNGEERAKGNILERFSAQQFPDLHSELNLSSLELGDSALYFCASSVEVGGYGYTFGSGTRLTVV.

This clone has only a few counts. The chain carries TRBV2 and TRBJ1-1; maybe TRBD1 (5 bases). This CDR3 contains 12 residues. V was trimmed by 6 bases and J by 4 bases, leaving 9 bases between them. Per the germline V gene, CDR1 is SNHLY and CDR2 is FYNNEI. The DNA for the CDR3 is TGTGCCAGCAGGGGGCTAGGCACTGAAGCTTTCTTT. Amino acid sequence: CASRGLGTEAFF.

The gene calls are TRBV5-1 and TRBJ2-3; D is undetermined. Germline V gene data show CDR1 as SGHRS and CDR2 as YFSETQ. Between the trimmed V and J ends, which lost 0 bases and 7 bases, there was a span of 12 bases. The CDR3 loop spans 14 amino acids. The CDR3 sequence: CASSLDPTRYTQYF. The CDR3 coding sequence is TGCGCCAGCAGCTTGGATCCCACAAGATATACGCAGTATTTT.

CDR3 residues: CASSLDRVGGYTF. CDR3 nucleotide sequence: TGTGCCAGCAGCTTAGACAGGGTTGGAGGCTACACCTTC. The chain links TRBV7-2 to TRBJ1-2; possible D gene TRBD1, 6 bases. CDR3 size: 13 residues. V dropped 1 base and J dropped 8 bases, with 11 bases sitting between them. Germline V gene lookup returns CDR1 SGHTA and CDR2 FQGNSA.

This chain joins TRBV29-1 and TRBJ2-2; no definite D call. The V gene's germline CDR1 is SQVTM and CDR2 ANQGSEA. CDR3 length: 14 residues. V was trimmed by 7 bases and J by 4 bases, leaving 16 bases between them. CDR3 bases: TGCAGCGCTCCCTGGCAGGTGGGCACCGGGGAGCTGTTTTTT. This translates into CSAPWQVGTGELFF.

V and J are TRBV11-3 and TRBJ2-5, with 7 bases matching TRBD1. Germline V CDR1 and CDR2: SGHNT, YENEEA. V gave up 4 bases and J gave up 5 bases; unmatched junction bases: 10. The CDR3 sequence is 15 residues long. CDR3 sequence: CASSSATGRRETQYF. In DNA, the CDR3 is TGTGCCAGCAGCTCCGCGACAGGGCGGAGGGAGACCCAGTACTTC.

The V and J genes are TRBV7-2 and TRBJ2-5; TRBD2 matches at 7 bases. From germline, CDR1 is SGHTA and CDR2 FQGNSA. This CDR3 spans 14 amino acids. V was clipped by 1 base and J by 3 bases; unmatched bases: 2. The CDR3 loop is CASSLDGGKETQYF. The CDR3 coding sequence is TGTGCCAGCAGCTTAGACGGGGGGAAAGAGACCCAGTACTTC.

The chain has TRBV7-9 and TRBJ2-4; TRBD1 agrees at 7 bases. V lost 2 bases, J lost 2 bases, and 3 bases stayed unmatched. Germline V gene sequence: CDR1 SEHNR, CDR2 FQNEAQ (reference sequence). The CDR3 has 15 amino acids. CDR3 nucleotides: TGTGCCAGCAGCTTATCAGGGGGTCCCAAAAACATTCAGTACTTC. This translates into CASSLSGGPKNIQYF.

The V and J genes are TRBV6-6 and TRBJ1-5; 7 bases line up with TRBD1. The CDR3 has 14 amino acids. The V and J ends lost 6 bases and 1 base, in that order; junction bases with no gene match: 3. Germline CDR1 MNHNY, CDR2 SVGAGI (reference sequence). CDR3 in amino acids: CASRVTGSNQPQHF. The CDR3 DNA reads TGTGCCAGCAGGGTGACAGGGAGCAATCAGCCCCAGCATTTT.

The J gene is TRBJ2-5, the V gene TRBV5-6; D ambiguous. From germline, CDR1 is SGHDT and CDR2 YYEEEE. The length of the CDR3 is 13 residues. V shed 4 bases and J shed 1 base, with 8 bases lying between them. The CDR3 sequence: CASSGLIQETQYF. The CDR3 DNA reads TGTGCCAGCAGCGGGCTGATCCAAGAGACCCAGTACTTC.

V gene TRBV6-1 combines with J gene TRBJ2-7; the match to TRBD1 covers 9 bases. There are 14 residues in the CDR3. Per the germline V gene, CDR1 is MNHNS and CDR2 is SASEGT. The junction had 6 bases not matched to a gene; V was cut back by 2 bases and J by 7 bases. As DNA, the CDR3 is TGTGCCAGCAGTGAAAGGACAGGGGCGAGGGAGCAGTACTTC. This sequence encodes CASSERTGAREQYF.

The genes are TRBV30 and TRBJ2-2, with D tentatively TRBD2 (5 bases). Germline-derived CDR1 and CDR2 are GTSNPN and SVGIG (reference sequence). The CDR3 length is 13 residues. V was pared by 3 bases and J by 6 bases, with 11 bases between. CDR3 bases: TGTGCCTGGAGAAAGGAGGTGGCCGGGGAGCTGTTTTTT. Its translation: CAWRKEVAGELFF.

The CDR3 bases are TGTGCCGGAGACAGGGCCAAAAACATTCAGTACTTC. Translation gives CAGDRAKNIQYF. This rearrangement joins TRBV6-4 to TRBJ2-4, with a weak D call TRBD1 (6 bases). This CDR3 spans 12 amino acids. Trimming left V 11 bases short and J 1 base short, with 9 bases between. CDR1 and CDR2 (germline): MRHNA, SNTAGT.

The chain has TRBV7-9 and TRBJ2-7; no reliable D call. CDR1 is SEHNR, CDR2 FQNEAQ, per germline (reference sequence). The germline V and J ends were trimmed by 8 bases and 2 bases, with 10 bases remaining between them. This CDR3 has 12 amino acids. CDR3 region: CASGPVTYEQYF. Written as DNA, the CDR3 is TGTGCCAGCGGTCCGGTTACCTACGAGCAGTACTTC.

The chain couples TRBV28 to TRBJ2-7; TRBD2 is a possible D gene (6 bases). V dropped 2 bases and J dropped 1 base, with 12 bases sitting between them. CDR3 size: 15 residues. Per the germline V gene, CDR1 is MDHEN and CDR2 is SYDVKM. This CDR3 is CASSLVGAGSYEQYF. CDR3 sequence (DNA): TGTGCCAGCAGTTTAGTAGGGGCGGGATCCTACGAGCAGTACTTC.

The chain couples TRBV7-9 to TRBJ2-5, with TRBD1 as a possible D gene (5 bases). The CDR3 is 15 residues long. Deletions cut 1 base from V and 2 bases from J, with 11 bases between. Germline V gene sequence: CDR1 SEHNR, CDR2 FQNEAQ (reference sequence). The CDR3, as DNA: TGTGCCAGCAGCTTAGGTCAACCAGGGCAAGAGACCCAGTACTTC. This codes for CASSLGQPGQETQYF. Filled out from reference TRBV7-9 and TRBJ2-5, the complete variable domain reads DTGVSQNPRHKITKRGQNVTFRCDPISEHNRLYWYRQTLGQGPEFLTYFQNEAQLEKSRLLSDRFSAERPKGSFSTLEIQRTEQGDSAMYLCASSLGQPGQETQYFGPGTRLLVL.

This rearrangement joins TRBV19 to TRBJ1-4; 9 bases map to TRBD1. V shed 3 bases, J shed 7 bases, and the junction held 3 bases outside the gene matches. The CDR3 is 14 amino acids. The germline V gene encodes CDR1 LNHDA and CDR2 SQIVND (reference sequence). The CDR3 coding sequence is TGTGCCAGTAGTATGGACAGGGGCGGTGAAAAACTGTTTTTT. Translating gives CASSMDRGGEKLFF.

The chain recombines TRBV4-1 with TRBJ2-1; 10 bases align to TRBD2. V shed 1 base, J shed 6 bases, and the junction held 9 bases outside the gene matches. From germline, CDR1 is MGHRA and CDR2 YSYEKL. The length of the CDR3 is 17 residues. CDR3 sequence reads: CASSQGRASGSGNEQFF. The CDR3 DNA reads TGCGCCAGCAGCCAAGGGAGGGCTAGCGGGAGCGGCAATGAGCAGTTCTTC.